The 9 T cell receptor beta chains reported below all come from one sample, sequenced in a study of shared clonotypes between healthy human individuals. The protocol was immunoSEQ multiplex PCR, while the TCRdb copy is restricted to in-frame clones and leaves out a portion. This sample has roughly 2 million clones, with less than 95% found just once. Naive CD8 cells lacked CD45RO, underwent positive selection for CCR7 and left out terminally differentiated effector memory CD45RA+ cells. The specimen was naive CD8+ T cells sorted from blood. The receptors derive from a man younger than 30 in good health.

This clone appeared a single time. As DNA, the CDR3 is TGTGCCAGCAGTGGGGTGACAGGGTTTAATGAAAAACTGTTTTTT. This encodes CASSGVTGFNEKLFF. The chain combines TRBV2 with TRBJ1-4; TRBD1 matches at 7 bases. V dropped 4 bases and J dropped 4; count of bases not matched to a gene: 6. The germline CDR1 and CDR2 sequences are SNHLY and FYNNEI. This CDR3 has 15 amino acids.

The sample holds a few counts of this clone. Here the CDR3 reads CASSHPIGSNYGYTF. CDR3 nucleotides: TGTGCCAGCAGCCACCCTATTGGCAGTAACTATGGCTACACCTTC. The V call is TRBV4-2, the J call TRBJ1-2, with unresolved D. This CDR3 contains 15 residues. The germline CDR1 and CDR2 sequences are LGHNA and YNFKEQ. Between the trimmed V and J ends, which lost 3 bases and 1 base, there was a span of 12 bases.

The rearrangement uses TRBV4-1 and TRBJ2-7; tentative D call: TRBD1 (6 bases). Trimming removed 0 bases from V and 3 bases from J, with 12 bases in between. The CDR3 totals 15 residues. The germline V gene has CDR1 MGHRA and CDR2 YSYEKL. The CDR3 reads CASSQEAGEGYEQYF. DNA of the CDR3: TGCGCCAGCAGCCAAGAGGCAGGGGAAGGCTACGAGCAGTACTTC.

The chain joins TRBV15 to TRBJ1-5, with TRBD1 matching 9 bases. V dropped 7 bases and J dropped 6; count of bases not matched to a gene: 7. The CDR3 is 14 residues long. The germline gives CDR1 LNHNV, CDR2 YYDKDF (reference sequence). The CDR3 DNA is TGTGCCACCACCTTAGGACAGGGGTCTCAGCCCCAGCATTTT. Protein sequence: CATTLGQGSQPQHF.

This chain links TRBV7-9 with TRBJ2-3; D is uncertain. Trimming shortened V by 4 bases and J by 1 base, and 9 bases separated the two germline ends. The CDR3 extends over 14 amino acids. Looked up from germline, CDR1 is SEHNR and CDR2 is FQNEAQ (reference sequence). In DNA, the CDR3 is TGTGCCAGCAGCTCGATCTACGGCACAGATACGCAGTATTTT. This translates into CASSSIYGTDTQYF. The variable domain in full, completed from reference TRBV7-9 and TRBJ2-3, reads DTGVSQNPRHKITKRGQNVTFRCDPISEHNRLYWYRQTLGQGPEFLTYFQNEAQLEKSRLLSDRFSAERPKGSFSTLEIQRTEQGDSAMYLCASSSIYGTDTQYFGPGTRLTVL.

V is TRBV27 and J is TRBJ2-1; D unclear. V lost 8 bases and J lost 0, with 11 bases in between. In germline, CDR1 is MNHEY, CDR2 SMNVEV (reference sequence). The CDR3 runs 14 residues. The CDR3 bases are TGTGCCAGCTCCGAAACGAGCTCCTACAATGAGCAGTTCTTC. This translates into CASSETSSYNEQFF.

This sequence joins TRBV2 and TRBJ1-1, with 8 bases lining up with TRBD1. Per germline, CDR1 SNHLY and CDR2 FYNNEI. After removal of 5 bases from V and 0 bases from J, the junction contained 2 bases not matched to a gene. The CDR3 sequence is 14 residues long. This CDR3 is CASSLGQVNTEAFF. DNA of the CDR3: TGTGCCAGCAGTTTGGGACAGGTGAACACTGAAGCTTTCTTT. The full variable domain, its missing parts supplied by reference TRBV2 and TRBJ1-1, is EPEVTQTPSHQVTQMGQEVILRCVPISNHLYFYWYRQILGQKVEFLVSFYNNEISEKSEIFDDQFSVERPDGSNFTLKIRSTKLEDSAMYFCASSLGQVNTEAFFGQGTRLTVV.

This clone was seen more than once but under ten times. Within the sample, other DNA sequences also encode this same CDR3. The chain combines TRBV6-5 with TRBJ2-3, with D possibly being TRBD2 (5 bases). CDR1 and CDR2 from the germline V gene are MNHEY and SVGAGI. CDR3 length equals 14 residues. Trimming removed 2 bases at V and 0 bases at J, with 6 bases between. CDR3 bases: TGTGCCAGCAGTTACGAGGGAAGCACAGATACGCAGTATTTT. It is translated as CASSYEGSTDTQYF.

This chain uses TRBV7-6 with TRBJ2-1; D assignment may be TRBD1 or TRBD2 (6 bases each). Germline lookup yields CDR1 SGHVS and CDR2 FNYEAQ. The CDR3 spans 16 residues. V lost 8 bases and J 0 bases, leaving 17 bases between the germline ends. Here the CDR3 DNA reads TGTGCCAGCTCGGGGGCGGACGGGAGCTCCTACAATGAGCAGTTCTTC. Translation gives CASSGADGSSYNEQFF. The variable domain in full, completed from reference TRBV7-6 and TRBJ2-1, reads GAGVSQSPRYKVTKRGQDVALRCDPISGHVSLYWYRQALGQGPEFLTYFNYEAQQDKSGLPNDRFSAERPEGSISTLTIQRTEQRDSAMYRCASSGADGSSYNEQFFGPGTRLTVL.